The clone carrying this TCR beta chain was seen ten or more times. Its antigen is currently unknown. The record originates from a study of T cell repertoires in cytomegalovirus infection. Study conclusions and caveats: Clonotypes of TCR beta that were HLA-C-restricted and CMV-specific dominated the ex vivo response.

Germline CDR1 reads SGHTA; CDR2 reads FQGNSA. The CDR3 covers 15 residues. The V end was cut by 1 base, the J end by 6 bases, with 14 bases between. TCRdb fed the reads into MiXCR, producing one record per CDR3 protein. The sample holds 200,000 to 300,000 distinct CDR3 sequences, roughly an eighth seen once. V is TRBV7-2 and J is TRBJ2-3, with TRBD2 as a possible D gene (7 bases). The receptor's source is a human donor in good health (CMV status not recorded). Some clones in this sample may be carry-over from other donors' samples. The sequencing sample was made of PBMCs. CDR3 nucleotide sequence: TGTGCCAGCAGCTTAGAAGTAGGGAGGGGGGATACGCAGTATTTT. Its translation is CASSLEVGRGDTQYF. Drawing the rest from reference TRBV7-2 and TRBJ2-3, the complete variable domain is GAGVSQSPSNKVTEKGKDVELRCDPISGHTALYWYRQSLGQGLEFLIYFQGNSAPDKSGLPSDRFSAERTGGSVSTLTIQRTQQEDSAVYLCASSLEVGRGDTQYFGPGTRLTVL.